Sequencing of this T cell receptor (beta chain) was carried out in a study of blood T cell repertoires in COVID-19. Across the whole study: In each case, the material was cDNA or gDNA derived from T cells, B-cell-depleted T cells, or PBMCs.

Only in-frame clones appear in the TCRdb table, and some are missing; sequencing was by immunoSEQ multiplex PCR. The sample has roughly 200,000 clones, around four fifths seen once. This CDR3 spans 13 amino acids. V shed 5 bases, J shed 2 bases, and the junction held 0 bases outside the gene matches. The gene calls are TRBV12-3 or TRBV12-4 and TRBJ2-7, with TRBD2 matching over 10 bases. Sequencing input: peripheral blood. The source of this sequence is a middle-aged woman with COVID-19, enrolled during active disease. The chain's CDR3 is CASSSGRAYEQYF. The DNA of the CDR3 is TGTGCCAGCAGTAGCGGGAGGGCCTACGAGCAGTACTTC.